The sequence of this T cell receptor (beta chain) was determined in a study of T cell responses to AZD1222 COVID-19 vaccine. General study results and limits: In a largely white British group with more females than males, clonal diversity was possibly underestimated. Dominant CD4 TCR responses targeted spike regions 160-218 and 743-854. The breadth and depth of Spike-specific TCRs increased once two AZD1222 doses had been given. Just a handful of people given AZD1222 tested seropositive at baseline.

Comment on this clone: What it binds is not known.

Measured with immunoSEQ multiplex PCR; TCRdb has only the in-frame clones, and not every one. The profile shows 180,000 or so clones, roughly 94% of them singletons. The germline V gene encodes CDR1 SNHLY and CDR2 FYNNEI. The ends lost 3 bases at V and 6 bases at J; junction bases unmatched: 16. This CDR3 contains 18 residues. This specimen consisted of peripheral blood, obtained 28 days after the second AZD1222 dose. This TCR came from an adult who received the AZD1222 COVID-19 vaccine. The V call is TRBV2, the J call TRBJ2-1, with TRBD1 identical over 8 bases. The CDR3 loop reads CASSDVGWWTGYSNEQFF. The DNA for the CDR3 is TGTGCCAGCAGTGATGTTGGGTGGTGGACAGGGTATTCCAATGAGCAGTTCTTC.